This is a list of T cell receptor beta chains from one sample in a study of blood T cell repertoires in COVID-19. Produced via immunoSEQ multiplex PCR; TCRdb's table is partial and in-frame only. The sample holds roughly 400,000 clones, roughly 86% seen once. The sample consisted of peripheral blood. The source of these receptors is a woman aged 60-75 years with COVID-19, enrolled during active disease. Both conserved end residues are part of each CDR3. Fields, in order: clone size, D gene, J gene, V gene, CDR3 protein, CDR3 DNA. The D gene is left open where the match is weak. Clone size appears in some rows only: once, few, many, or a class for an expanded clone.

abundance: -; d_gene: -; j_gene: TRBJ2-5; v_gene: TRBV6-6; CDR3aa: CASSPAGSETQYF; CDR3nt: TGTGCCAGCAGCCCTGCCGGTTCAGAGACCCAGTACTTC
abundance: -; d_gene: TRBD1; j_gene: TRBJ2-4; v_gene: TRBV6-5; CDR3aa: CASRTGKNIQYF; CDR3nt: TGTGCCAGCAGGACAGGGAAAAACATTCAGTACTTC
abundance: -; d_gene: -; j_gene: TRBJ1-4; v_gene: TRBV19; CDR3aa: CASSPRALNEKLFF; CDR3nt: TGTGCCAGTAGTCCGAGGGCACTTAATGAAAAACTGTTTTTT
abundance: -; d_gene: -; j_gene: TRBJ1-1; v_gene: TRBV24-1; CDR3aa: CATSDTQDRKAFF; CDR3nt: TGTGCCACCAGTGATACCCAGGATCGGAAAGCTTTCTTT
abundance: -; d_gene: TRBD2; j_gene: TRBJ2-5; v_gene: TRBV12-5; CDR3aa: CASGLSSGVETQYF; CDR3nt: TGTGCTAGTGGTTTAAGTAGCGGGGTAGAGACCCAGTACTTC
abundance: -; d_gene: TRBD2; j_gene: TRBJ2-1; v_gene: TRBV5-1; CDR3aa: CASTPGTSVYEQFF; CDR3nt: TGCGCCAGCACCCCCGGGACTAGCGTTTATGAGCAGTTCTTC
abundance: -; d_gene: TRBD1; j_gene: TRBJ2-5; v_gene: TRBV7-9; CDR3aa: CASSRGQAQETQYF; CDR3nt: TGTGCCAGCAGCCGGGGACAGGCCCAAGAGACCCAGTACTTC
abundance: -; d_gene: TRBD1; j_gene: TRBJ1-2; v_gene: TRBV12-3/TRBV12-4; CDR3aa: CASRRDSAYGYTF; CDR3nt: TGTGCCAGCAGGCGGGACAGCGCCTATGGCTACACCTTC
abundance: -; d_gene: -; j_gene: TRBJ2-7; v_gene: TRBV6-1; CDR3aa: CASSEFETGPSYEQYF; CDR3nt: TGTGCCAGCAGTGAATTCGAAACAGGGCCCTCCTACGAGCAGTACTTC
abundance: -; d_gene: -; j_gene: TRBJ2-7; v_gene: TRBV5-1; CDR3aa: CASTLGHGGPYEQYF; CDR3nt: TGCGCCAGCACCCTAGGGCACGGGGGTCCCTACGAGCAGTACTTC
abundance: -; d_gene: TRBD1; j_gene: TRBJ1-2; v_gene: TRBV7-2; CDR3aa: CASSLGTGEGYYGYTF; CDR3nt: TGTGCCAGCAGCTTAGGGACAGGGGAAGGATACTATGGCTACACCTTC
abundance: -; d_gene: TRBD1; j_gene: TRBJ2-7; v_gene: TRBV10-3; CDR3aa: CATAEDRGSYEQYF; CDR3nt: TGTGCCACCGCGGAGGACAGGGGGTCCTACGAGCAGTACTTC
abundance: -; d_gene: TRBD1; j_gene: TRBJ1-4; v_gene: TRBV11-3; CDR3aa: CASSLVGTAGRSLREKLFF; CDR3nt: TGTGCCAGCAGCTTAGTGGGGACAGCTGGGCGATCCCTCAGGGAAAAACTGTTTTTT
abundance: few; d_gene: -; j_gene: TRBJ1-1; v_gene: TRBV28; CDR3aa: CASSAFAGKLNTEAFF; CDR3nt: TGTGCCAGCAGTGCCTTCGCGGGAAAGTTGAACACTGAAGCTTTCTTT
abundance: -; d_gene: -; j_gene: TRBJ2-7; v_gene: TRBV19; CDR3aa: CASSIVYSRKYEQYF; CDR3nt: TGTGCCAGTAGTATAGTGTACAGCAGAAAGTACGAGCAGTACTTC
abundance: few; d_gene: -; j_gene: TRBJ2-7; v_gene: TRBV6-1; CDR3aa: CASSEGASGRVF; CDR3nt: TGTGCCAGCAGTGAAGGGGCCAGCGGACGGGTTTTC
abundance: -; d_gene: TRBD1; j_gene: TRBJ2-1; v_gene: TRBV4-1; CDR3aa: CASSQTGTGEYEQFF; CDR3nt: TGCGCCAGCAGCCAAACCGGGACAGGGGAGTATGAGCAGTTCTTC
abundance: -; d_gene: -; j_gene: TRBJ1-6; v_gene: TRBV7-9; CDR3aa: CASSFDNRLSPLHF; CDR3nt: TGTGCCAGCAGCTTCGACAATCGGCTTTCACCCCTCCACTTT
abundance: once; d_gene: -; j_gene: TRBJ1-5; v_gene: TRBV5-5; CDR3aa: CASSLAPGQPQHF; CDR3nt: TGTGCCAGCAGCTTGGCCCCAGGTCAGCCCCAGCATTTT
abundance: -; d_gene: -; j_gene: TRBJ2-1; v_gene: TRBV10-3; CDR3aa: CAISGSANSWYNEQFF; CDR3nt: TGTGCCATCAGTGGAAGTGCGAATAGCTGGTACAATGAGCAGTTCTTC
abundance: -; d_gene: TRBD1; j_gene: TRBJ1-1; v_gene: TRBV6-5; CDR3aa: CASAGQGALYEAFF; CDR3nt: TGTGCCAGCGCGGGACAGGGGGCCTTGTACGAAGCTTTCTTT
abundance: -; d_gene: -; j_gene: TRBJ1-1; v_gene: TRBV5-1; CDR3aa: CASSLAVLGTEAFF; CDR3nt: TGCGCCAGCAGCTTGGCGGTCCTCGGCACTGAAGCTTTCTTT
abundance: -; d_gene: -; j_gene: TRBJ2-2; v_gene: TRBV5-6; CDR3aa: CASSPSWGRGSGELFF; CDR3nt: TGTGCCAGCAGCCCGTCATGGGGGCGCGGTTCCGGGGAGCTGTTTTTT
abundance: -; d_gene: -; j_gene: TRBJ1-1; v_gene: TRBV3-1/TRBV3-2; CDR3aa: CASSQVRRGGTEAFF; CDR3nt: TGTGCCAGCAGCCAAGTACGTCGGGGGGGCACTGAAGCTTTCTTT
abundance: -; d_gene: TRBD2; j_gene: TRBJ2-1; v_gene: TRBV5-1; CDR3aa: CASSLIAGSVNEQFF; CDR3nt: TGCGCCAGCAGCTTAATAGCGGGGAGTGTGAATGAGCAGTTCTTC
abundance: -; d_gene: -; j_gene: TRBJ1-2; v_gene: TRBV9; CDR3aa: CASNQGRGDGYTF; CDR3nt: TGTGCCAGCAATCAGGGACGGGGGGACGGCTACACCTTC
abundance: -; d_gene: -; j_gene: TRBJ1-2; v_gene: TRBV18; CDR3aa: CASSQILGLVANYGYTF; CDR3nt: TGTGCCAGCTCACAAATACTTGGACTGGTAGCTAACTATGGCTACACCTTC
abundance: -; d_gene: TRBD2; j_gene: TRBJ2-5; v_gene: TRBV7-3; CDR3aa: CASSSGLAKETQYF; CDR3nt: TGTGCCAGCAGCTCGGGACTAGCTAAAGAGACCCAGTACTTC
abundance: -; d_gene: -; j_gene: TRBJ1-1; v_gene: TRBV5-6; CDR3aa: CASSRSIRSTEAFF; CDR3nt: TGTGCCAGCAGCCGGTCGATTAGGAGCACTGAAGCTTTCTTT
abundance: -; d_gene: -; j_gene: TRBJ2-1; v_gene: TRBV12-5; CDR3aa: CASGLVTGGTIWNEQFF; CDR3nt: TGTGCTAGTGGTTTGGTAACAGGGGGGACTATCTGGAATGAGCAGTTCTTC
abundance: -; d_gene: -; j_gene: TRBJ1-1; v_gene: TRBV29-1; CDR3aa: CSVGRLTNTEAFF; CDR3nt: TGCAGCGTTGGGAGACTGACGAACACTGAAGCTTTCTTT
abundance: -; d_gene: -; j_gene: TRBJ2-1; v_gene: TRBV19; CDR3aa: CASSIRQGRNNEQFF; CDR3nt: TGTGCCAGTAGTATTAGGCAGGGTAGGAACAATGAGCAGTTCTTC
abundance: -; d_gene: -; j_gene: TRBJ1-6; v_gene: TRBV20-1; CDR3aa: CSASEATGGLYSPLHF; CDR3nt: TGCAGTGCTAGTGAGGCGACCGGAGGTTTATATTCACCCCTCCACTTT
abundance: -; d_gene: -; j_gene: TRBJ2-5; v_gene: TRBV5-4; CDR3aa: CASSSWGGQETQYF; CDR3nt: TGTGCCAGCAGCTCTTGGGGCGGCCAAGAGACCCAGTACTTC
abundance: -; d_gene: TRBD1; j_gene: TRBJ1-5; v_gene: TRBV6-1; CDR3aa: CASSEGRGGNQPQHF; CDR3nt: TGTGCCAGCAGTGAAGGCAGGGGGGGCAATCAGCCCCAGCATTTT
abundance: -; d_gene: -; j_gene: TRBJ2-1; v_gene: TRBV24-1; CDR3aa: CATGDGGAATEQFF; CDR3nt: TGTGCCACGGGGGATGGGGGGGCCGCCACTGAGCAGTTCTTC
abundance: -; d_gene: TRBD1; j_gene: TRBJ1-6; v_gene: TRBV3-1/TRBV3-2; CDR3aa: CASSLGTGGWNSPLHF; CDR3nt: TGTGCCAGCAGCCTCGGGACAGGGGGCTGGAATTCACCCCTCCACTTT
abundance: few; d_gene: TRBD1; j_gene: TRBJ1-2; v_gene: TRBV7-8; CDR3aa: CASSARQGHYGYTF; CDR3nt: TGTGCCAGCAGCGCCCGACAGGGGCACTATGGCTACACCTTC
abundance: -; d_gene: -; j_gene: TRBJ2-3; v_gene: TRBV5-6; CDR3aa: CASSLARADTQYF; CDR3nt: TGTGCCAGCAGCTTGGCCCGGGCAGATACGCAGTATTTT
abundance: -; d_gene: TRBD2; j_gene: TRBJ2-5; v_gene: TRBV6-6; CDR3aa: CASSRLAGGPGETQYF; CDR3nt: TGTGCCAGCAGTCGACTAGCGGGGGGGCCGGGTGAGACCCAGTACTTC
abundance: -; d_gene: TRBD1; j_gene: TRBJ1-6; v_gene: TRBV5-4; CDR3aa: CASSADRDSPLHF; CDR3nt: TGTGCCAGCAGCGCTGACAGGGATTCACCCCTCCACTTT
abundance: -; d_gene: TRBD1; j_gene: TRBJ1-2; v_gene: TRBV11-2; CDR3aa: CASSFTDRGYGYTF; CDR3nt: TGTGCCAGCAGCTTTACGGACAGGGGTTATGGCTACACCTTC
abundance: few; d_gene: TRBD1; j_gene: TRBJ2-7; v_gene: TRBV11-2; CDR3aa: CASSLEGQYEQYF; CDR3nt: TGTGCCAGCAGCTTAGAGGGACAGTACGAGCAGTACTTC
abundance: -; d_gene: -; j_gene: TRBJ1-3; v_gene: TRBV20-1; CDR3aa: CSAKLGNTIYF; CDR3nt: TGCAGTGCTAAGCTCGGAAACACCATATATTTT
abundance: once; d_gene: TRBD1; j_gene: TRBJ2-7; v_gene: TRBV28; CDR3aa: CASSSNGQGHYEQYF; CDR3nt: TGTGCCAGCAGTTCGAATGGACAGGGCCACTACGAGCAGTACTTC